The 23 T cell receptor beta chains presented below share a single source sample, sequenced in a study of monozygotic twins with inflammatory bowel disease. TCRdb reworked the 5' RACE reads into one entry per CDR3 protein, no DNA. There are approximately 300,000 distinct CDR3 sequences in the sample, with 5.6% held by the top ten. Sequencing was performed on blood. The receptors derive from a human donor with ulcerative colitis or Crohn's disease, or a healthy co-twin of an affected twin (not recorded which).

The chain uses TRBV20-1 and TRBJ2-5; TCRdb calls TRBD1, which cannot be checked without DNA. The CDR3 covers 12 residues. Germline V gene data show CDR1 as DFQATT and CDR2 as SNEGSKA (reference sequence). CDR3 in amino acids: CSAPGGTGTQYF.

This chain joins TRBV7-2 and TRBJ2-3; there is no DNA to check the TCRdb D call of TRBD1. Germline assignment: CDR1 SGHTA and CDR2 FQGNSA. The CDR3 loop spans 15 amino acids. CDR3 in amino acids: CASSLGHQGKDTQYF. Full variable domain (outside the CDR3, taken from reference TRBV7-2 and TRBJ2-3): GAGVSQSPSNKVTEKGKDVELRCDPISGHTALYWYRQSLGQGLEFLIYFQGNSAPDKSGLPSDRFSAERTGGSVSTLTIQRTQQEDSAVYLCASSLGHQGKDTQYFGPGTRLTVL.

The chain employs TRBV12-3 or TRBV12-4 and TRBJ2-7. This CDR3 is 13 amino acids long. The CDR3 region is CASSYRHVYEQYF.

This sequence joins TRBV2 and TRBJ1-1; TCRdb's D call, TRBD1, is unchecked because there is no DNA. The CDR3 length is 15 residues. Germline values: CDR1 SNHLY, CDR2 FYNNEI. The CDR3 loop reads CASSDHDMGGTEAFF.

This sequence joins TRBV7-8 and TRBJ2-7. The CDR3 runs 11 residues. From germline, CDR1 is SGHVS and CDR2 FQNEAQ. CDR3 in amino acids: CASSLEAKQYF.

The rearrangement uses TRBV5-1 and TRBJ2-2. The V gene's germline CDR1 is SGHRS and CDR2 YFSETQ. The CDR3 has 16 residues. CDR3 protein: CASSPQGLGNTGELFF.

CDR3 in amino acids: CASGRAREAFF. This chain links TRBV2 with TRBJ1-1. CDR1 is SNHLY and CDR2 is FYNNEI in the germline V gene. The CDR3 runs to 11 residues.

The chain carries TRBV24-1 and TRBJ2-2; there is no DNA to check the TCRdb D call of TRBD2. The CDR3 is made up of 14 amino acids. The V gene's germline CDR1 is KGHDR and CDR2 SFDVKD. The CDR3 loop is CATSDPGANGELFF.

The rearrangement links TRBV27 to TRBJ1-4; TCRdb's assignment of TRBD1 cannot be checked, as there is no DNA. Germline CDR1 and CDR2: MNHEY and SMNVEV (reference sequence). The CDR3 loop spans 14 amino acids. The CDR3 loop is CASSPGRGVEKLFF.

V gene TRBV5-1 combines with J gene TRBJ1-1. This CDR3 contains 17 residues. The V gene's germline CDR1 is SGHRS and CDR2 YFSETQ. The CDR3 reads CASSLADRGRSNTEAFF.

V usage is TRBV3-1 and J usage is TRBJ2-2; checking the TCRdb D call of TRBD2 is not possible without DNA. This CDR3 spans 15 amino acids. Per the germline V gene, CDR1 is LGHDT and CDR2 is YNNKEL (reference sequence). CDR3 sequence reads: CASSQGSGRTGELFF.

This chain connects TRBV12-3 or TRBV12-4 to TRBJ1-5; TCRdb's assignment of TRBD1 cannot be checked, as there is no DNA. The CDR3 loop spans 14 amino acids. The CDR3 is CASSWGASNQPQHF.

The rearrangement links TRBV19 to TRBJ2-1; TCRdb designates TRBD2, a call that cannot be tested without DNA. This CDR3 is 16 amino acids long. Germline V gene lookup returns CDR1 LNHDA and CDR2 SQIVND (reference sequence). This CDR3 is CASSIRARSSYNEQFF.

V gene TRBV10-3 combines with J gene TRBJ2-3; TCRdb's D gene call, TRBD1, goes unchecked for lack of DNA. The CDR3 has 17 amino acids. Germline V gene data show CDR1 as ENHRY and CDR2 as SYGVKD. This chain's CDR3 is CAISHPGGDASTHTQYF.

The chain joins TRBV12-3 or TRBV12-4 to TRBJ2-7; TCRdb lists TRBD1, though no DNA is available to test this call. The CDR3 is made up of 14 amino acids. CDR3 protein: CASSRGTGPVEQYF.

The J gene is TRBJ1-5, the V gene TRBV30; as DNA is missing, the TRBD1 call by TCRdb cannot be tested. This CDR3 contains 12 residues. CDR1 and CDR2 from the germline V gene are GTSNPN and SVGIG (reference sequence). CDR3 in amino acids: CAWNQGYQPQHF.

The chain uses TRBV12-3 or TRBV12-4 and TRBJ1-2. CDR3 length: 14 amino acids. CDR3 amino acids: CASSLVSRSEGYTF.

The chain uses TRBV6-2 or TRBV6-3 and TRBJ2-7; TCRdb proposes TRBD1, but this gene call is untestable without DNA. Germline-derived CDR1 and CDR2 are MNHEY and SVGEGT. The CDR3 runs to 14 residues. The CDR3 sequence is CASRPQRDLYEQYF.

The chain carries TRBV11-2 and TRBJ2-1; checking the TCRdb D call of TRBD2 is not possible without DNA. The CDR3 has 16 amino acids. CDR1 and CDR2 (germline): SGHAT, FQNNGV. The chain's CDR3 is CASTLLAGGSYNEQFF.

This rearrangement joins TRBV25-1 to TRBJ2-7; TCRdb reports TRBD1, a call that lacks DNA to check it against. Germline CDR1 reads MGHDK; CDR2 reads SYGVNS. This CDR3 is 16 amino acids long. CDR3 residues: CASSRLGQGILHEQYF.

The rearrangement uses TRBV3-1 and TRBJ2-1; TCRdb's D call, TRBD1, is unchecked because there is no DNA. The germline gives CDR1 LGHDT, CDR2 YNNKEL (reference sequence). This CDR3 has 16 amino acids. The CDR3: CASSQDPGSSYNEQFF.

This CDR3 reads CASSQDLETQYF. The chain links TRBV3-1 to TRBJ2-5. Germline CDR1 and CDR2: LGHDT and YNNKEL (reference sequence). CDR3 length: 12 amino acids.

The chain combines TRBV6-2 or TRBV6-3 with TRBJ1-4; with no DNA, the TCRdb D assignment of TRBD1 cannot be verified. CDR1 MNHEY and CDR2 SVGEGT come from the germline V gene. The CDR3 has 14 residues. The CDR3 spells CASNLRGETEKLFF.